This TCR beta chain was identified during a study of shared clonotypes between healthy human individuals. Division of CD4+ cells produced a CD45RA+ naive subset and a CD45RA-negative memory subset. The assay was immunoSEQ multiplex PCR, and TCRdb's table has in-frame clones only and misses some. The sample shows some 2,000,000 clones, approximately 95% of them seen only once. Unmatched junction bases numbered 3, after V lost 4 bases and J lost 3 bases. Germline CDR1 GTSNPN, CDR2 SVGIG (reference sequence). The CDR3 consists of 12 residues. Details on this clone: Its antigen is as yet unknown.

Points from the study as a whole: Specimens sampled were limited to blood, with tissue repertoires likely differing.

The sample taken for sequencing was naive CD4+ T cells sorted from blood. Subset meaning: CD45RA+ positively selected. The chain employs TRBV30 and TRBJ2-7, with TRBD1 matching 7 bases. This sequence was found in a man aged 18 to 30 in good health. The CDR3 DNA reads as TGTGCCTGGAAGACAGGGAACTACGAGCAGTACTTC. It translates to CAWKTGNYEQYF.